This T cell receptor beta chain is from a study of response to subunit inactivated influenza vaccine. TCRdb independently ran MiXCR on the RT-PCR reads; one entry per CDR3 protein. Among about 540,000 distinct CDR3 sequences listed, roughly a quarter were seen once. In addition, the sample was reused for a study of T cells expressing NK-cell markers. That paper adds: The authors made TCR beta cDNA libraries by 5'RACE template switching. This switching added a universal primer site and UMIs. In sorted CD3+CD56+NKG2C+, CD3+CD56+NKG2C- and CD3+CD56-NKG2C+ T cells, TCR beta repertoires were obtained. Four of the donors also had these clonotypes leading their CD3+CD56-NKG2C+ fraction.

Sequenced material: CD4+ T cells sorted from PBMCs, taken less than 13 days after vaccination. The source is a man aged 50-59 years who received an inactivated influenza vaccine.

CDR3 sequence reads: CASSPTSGGAYNEQFF. The CDR3 nucleotides read TGTGCCAGCAGCCCAACTAGCGGGGGGGCCTACAATGAGCAGTTCTTC. The rearrangement joins TRBV7-6 to TRBJ2-1; 13 bases line up with TRBD2. The CDR3 extends over 16 amino acids. V was pared by 5 bases and J by 2 bases, with 3 bases of the junction left unmatched. Germline CDR1 is SGHVS and CDR2 is FNYEAQ.